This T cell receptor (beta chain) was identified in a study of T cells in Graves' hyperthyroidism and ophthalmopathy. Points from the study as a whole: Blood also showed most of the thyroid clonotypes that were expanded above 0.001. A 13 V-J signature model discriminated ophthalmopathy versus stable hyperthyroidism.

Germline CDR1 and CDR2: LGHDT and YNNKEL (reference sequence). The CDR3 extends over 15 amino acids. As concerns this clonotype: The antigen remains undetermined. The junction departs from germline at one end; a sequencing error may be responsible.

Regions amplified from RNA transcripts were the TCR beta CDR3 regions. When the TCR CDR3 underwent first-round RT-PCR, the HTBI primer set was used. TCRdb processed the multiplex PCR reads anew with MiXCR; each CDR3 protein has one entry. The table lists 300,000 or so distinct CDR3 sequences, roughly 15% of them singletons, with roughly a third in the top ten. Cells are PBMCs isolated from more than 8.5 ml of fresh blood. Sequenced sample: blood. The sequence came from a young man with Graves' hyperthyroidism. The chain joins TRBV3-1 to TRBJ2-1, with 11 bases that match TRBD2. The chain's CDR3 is CVSSQVSGRAHEQFF. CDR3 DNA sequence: TGTGTCAGCAGCCAAGTTAGCGGGAGGGCCCATGAGCAGTTCTTC.